The next 13 T cell receptor beta chains were all read from a single sample in a study of T cell changes during pregnancy in multiple sclerosis. The repertoire was sequenced with immunoSEQ multiplex PCR; TCRdb's copy has only in-frame clones and lacks some. The sample has 35,000 to 45,000 clones, more than 90% seen once; the top ten hold approximately 2%. The sample was CD4+ T cells from peripheral blood mononuclear cells, taken after pregnancy. The receptors were sampled from a female donor in good health, enrolled as a control in a pregnancy study.

This clone appeared a single time. The rearrangement links TRBV19 to TRBJ1-1, with D tentatively TRBD1 (5 bases). Per germline, CDR1 LNHDA and CDR2 SQIVND (reference sequence). V lost 3 bases to trimming and J lost 0 bases, with 11 bases between them. This CDR3 is built from 15 residues. The CDR3 region is CASSIAARVNTEAFF. The CDR3 DNA sequence: TGTGCCAGTAGTATTGCGGCCAGGGTGAACACTGAAGCTTTCTTT.

A single count supports this clone. This chain connects TRBV12-5 to TRBJ2-1; 7 bases agree with TRBD1. Germline lookup yields CDR1 LGHNT and CDR2 FRNRAP. This CDR3 spans 14 amino acids. The J segment lost 9 bases and the V segment lost 4 bases, leaving 9 bases of the junction unmatched. The DNA of the CDR3 is TGTGCTAGTGGTTCAACACAGGGGTCCGGTGAGCAGTTCTTC. Protein sequence: CASGSTQGSGEQFF.

This chain uses TRBV9 with TRBJ2-2; no firm D call. V shed 0 bases and J shed 6 bases, with 6 bases lying between them. Germline-derived CDR1 and CDR2 are SGDLS and YYNGEE. This CDR3 is 13 amino acids long. CDR3 nucleotides: TGTGCCAGCAGCGTAGACCTATCCGGGGAGCTGTTTTTT. It is translated as CASSVDLSGELFF.

This chain connects TRBV6-5 to TRBJ1-3; D may be TRBD1 (6 bases). Trimming stripped 5 bases from V and 0 bases from J, with 11 bases between. Germline CDR1 and CDR2: MNHEY and SVGAGI. CDR3 length: 15 residues. The CDR3 region is CASSQNRASGNTIYF. As DNA, the CDR3 is TGTGCCAGCAGTCAGAACAGGGCCTCTGGAAACACCATATATTTT.

This chain's CDR3 is CASSSLTGQNTEAFF. CDR3 nucleotide sequence: TGTGCCAGCAGTTCCTTAACAGGGCAGAACACTGAAGCTTTCTTT. V gene TRBV27 combines with J gene TRBJ1-1, with D possibly matching TRBD1 (6 bases). In germline, CDR1 is MNHEY, CDR2 SMNVEV (reference sequence). Trimming stripped 4 bases from V and 1 base from J, with 13 bases between. This CDR3 has 15 amino acids.

This chain connects TRBV29-1 to TRBJ1-2, with TRBD1 matching over 9 bases. This CDR3 comprises 14 residues. Trimming at V came to 8 bases and at J to 2 bases, leaving 9 bases not matched to a gene. The germline gives CDR1 SQVTM, CDR2 ANQGSEA. The CDR3 bases are TGCAGCATACTACAGGGGGCCCCCAACTATGGCTACACCTTC. This translates into CSILQGAPNYGYTF.

The DNA for the CDR3 is TGCGCCAGCAGCCAAGTTCGGGGGTATAGCAATCAGCCCCAGCATTTT. It is translated as CASSQVRGYSNQPQHF. V is TRBV4-1 and J is TRBJ1-5, with D possibly TRBD1 on 5 matching bases. Germline CDR1 is MGHRA and CDR2 is YSYEKL. The CDR3 has 16 amino acids. Deletions cut 1 base from V and 0 bases from J, with 10 bases between.

The chain uses TRBV19 and TRBJ2-2; 9 bases agree with TRBD2. Germline lookup yields CDR1 LNHDA and CDR2 SQIVND (reference sequence). V lost 6 bases to trimming and J lost 3 bases; unmatched junction nucleotides: 5. CDR3 length: 15 amino acids. The CDR3: CASSLGLADTGELFF. The CDR3 DNA reads as TGTGCCAGTAGCCTGGGACTAGCAGACACCGGGGAGCTGTTTTTT.

This chain joins TRBV6-5 and TRBJ2-5; 7 bases align to TRBD1. The V gene's germline CDR1 is MNHEY and CDR2 SVGAGI. The junction had 5 bases not matched to a gene; V was cut back by 6 bases and J by 1 base. The CDR3 length is 14 residues. The CDR3, as DNA: TGTGCCAGCAGCCAACAGGGGTCCCAAGAGACCCAGTACTTC. This codes for CASSQQGSQETQYF.

This chain uses TRBV7-9 with TRBJ1-1; 7 bases are a match to TRBD1. The CDR3 loop spans 14 amino acids. The V and J ends lost 5 bases and 1 base, in that order; junction bases with no gene match: 4. Germline V CDR1 and CDR2: SEHNR, FQNEAQ (reference sequence). This CDR3 reads CASSLGTENTEAFF. CDR3 nucleotides: TGTGCCAGCAGCCTCGGGACAGAGAACACTGAAGCTTTCTTT.

The chain is built from TRBV5-4 and TRBJ2-5; TRBD1 aligns across 9 bases. This CDR3 contains 15 residues. Losses at the gene ends were 3 bases for V and 3 bases for J; bases not matched to a gene: 6. CDR1 is SGHNT and CDR2 is YYREEE in the germline V gene (reference sequence). CDR3 amino acids: CASSSPGQGEETQYF. The CDR3 DNA reads TGTGCCAGCAGCTCTCCGGGACAGGGAGAAGAGACCCAGTACTTC. The variable domain in full, with the rest retrieved from reference TRBV5-4 and TRBJ2-5, is ETGVTQSPTHLIKTRGQQVTLRCSSQSGHNTVSWYQQALGQGPQFIFQYYREEENGRGNFPPRFSGLQFPNYSSELNVNALELDDSALYLCASSSPGQGEETQYFGPGTRLLVL.

The genes are TRBV7-2 and TRBJ2-7; TRBD2 matches at 9 bases. In germline, CDR1 is SGHTA, CDR2 FQGNSA. Germline trimming cut 0 bases from V and 3 bases from J; bases unmatched to any gene: 6. The CDR3 is made up of 16 amino acids. The CDR3, as DNA: TGTGCCAGCAGCTTAGCGGGAGTAGCGGGGGACTACGAGCAGTACTTC. This gives the protein CASSLAGVAGDYEQYF.

The chain combines TRBV10-1 with TRBJ2-7; a weak D match, TRBD1 (6 bases). With 4 bases removed from V and 1 base from J, the gap between germline ends came to 14 bases. Germline-derived CDR1 and CDR2 are WNHNN and SYGVQD (reference sequence). CDR3 size: 15 residues. The CDR3 region has the DNA TGCGCCAGCAGTGGGGCCGGGACACGATCCTACGAGCAGTACTTC. This gives the protein CASSGAGTRSYEQYF.